This T cell receptor (beta chain) was sequenced in a study of blood T cell repertoires in COVID-19. Sequencing was performed with immunoSEQ multiplex PCR; in TCRdb, only in-frame clones are kept and a portion is missing. The data contain some 160,000 clones, about four fifths of them singletons. The CDR3 runs to 15 residues. The germline V and J ends were trimmed by 0 bases and 7 bases, with 10 bases remaining between them. Germline V gene data show CDR1 as MNHEY and CDR2 as SVGAGI. This clone was seen a few times. Sequenced: peripheral blood. The rearrangement joins TRBV6-5 to TRBJ1-6; possibly TRBD1 for D (5 bases). This receptor was obtained from a woman older than 75 with acute or convalescent COVID-19. The CDR3 DNA reads as TGTGCCAGCAGTTACTCGACAGCAGGGAATTCACCCCTCCACTTT. Protein: CASSYSTAGNSPLHF.